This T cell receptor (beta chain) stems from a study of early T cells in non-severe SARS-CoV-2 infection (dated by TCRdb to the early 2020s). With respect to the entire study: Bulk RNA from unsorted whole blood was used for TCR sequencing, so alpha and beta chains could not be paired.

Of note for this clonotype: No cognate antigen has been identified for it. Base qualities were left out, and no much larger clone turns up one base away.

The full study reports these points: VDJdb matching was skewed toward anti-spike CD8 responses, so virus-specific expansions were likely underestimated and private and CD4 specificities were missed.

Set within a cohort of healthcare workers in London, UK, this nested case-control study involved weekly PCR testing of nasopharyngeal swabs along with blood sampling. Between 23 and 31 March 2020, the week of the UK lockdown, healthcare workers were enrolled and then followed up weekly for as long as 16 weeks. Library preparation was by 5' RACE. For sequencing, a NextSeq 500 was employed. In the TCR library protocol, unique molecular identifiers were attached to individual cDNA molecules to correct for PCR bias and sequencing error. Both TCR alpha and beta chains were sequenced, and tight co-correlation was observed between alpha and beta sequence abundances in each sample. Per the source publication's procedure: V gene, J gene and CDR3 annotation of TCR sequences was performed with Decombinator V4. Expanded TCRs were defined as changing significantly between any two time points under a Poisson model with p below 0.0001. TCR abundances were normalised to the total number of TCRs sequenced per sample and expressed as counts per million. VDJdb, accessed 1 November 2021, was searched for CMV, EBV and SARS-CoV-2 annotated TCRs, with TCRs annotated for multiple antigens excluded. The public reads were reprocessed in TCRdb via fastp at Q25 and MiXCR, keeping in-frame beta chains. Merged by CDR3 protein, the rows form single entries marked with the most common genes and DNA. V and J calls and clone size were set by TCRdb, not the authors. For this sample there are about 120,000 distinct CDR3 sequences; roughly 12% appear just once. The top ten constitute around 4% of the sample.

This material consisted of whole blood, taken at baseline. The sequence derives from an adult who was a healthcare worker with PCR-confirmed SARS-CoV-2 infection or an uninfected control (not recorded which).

The DNA sequence is given as TGTGCCAGTGCGGACAGGAGGGATCAGCCCCAGCATTTT. This is translated as CASADRRDQPQHF. The chain links TRBV19 with TRBJ1-5; 7 of the junction bases match TRBD1. V lost 8 bases and J lost 5 bases, and the count of bases not matched to a germline gene is 6. The CDR3 starts with the cysteine, ends with the phenylalanine, and has 13 residues. Solely the CDR3 DNA is kept, with 39 bases framed from the first base. The germline V gene (reference sequence) supplies CDR1 LNHDA and CDR2 SQIVND.